This is a list of T cell receptor beta chains from one sample in a study of response to subunit inactivated influenza vaccine. MiXCR was run by TCRdb on the RT-PCR reads, yielding one entry per CDR3 protein. The sample has around 580,000 distinct CDR3 sequences; 12% are singletons. Sequenced here: PBMCs from blood, sampled on the day of vaccination. The receptors shown here come from a man between 45 and 60 years old who received an inactivated influenza vaccine. Both conserved end residues are part of each CDR3. D genes are given only for firm matches. Expanded clones are given a class, and other clones once, few, many or no size at all.

>TRBJ2-6|TRBV29-1|14|few|-
CSVDQGSGANVLTF
TGCAGCGTTGATCAGGGTTCCGGGGCCAACGTCCTGACTTTC
>TRBJ1-1|TRBV10-3|15|-|TRBD1
CAISESWTGNTEAFF
TGTGCCATCAGTGAGTCTTGGACAGGGAACACTGAAGCTTTCTTT
>TRBJ2-7|TRBV6-5|17|many|-
CASSYSGWSGNSYEQYF
TGTGCCAGCAGTTACTCGGGTTGGTCAGGAAACTCCTACGAGCAGTACTTC
>TRBJ2-3|TRBV10-3|14|-|TRBD1
CAIKLTGGDDTQYF
TGTGCCATCAAATTGACAGGGGGGGACGATACGCAGTATTTT
>TRBJ2-5|TRBV4-2|15|many|-
CASSQGRGQTKTQYF
TGTGCCAGCAGCCAAGGGAGAGGACAAACGAAGACCCAGTACTTC
>TRBJ2-2|TRBV28|17|-|-
CASSPRAAKKDTGELFF
TGTGCCAGCAGTCCGCGGGCCGCAAAAAAAGACACCGGGGAGCTGTTTTTT
>TRBJ2-7|TRBV4-1|17|few|TRBD2
CASSQGLWGLGVHEQYF
TGCGCCAGCAGCCAAGGTCTTTGGGGACTAGGGGTCCACGAGCAGTACTTC
>TRBJ2-3|TRBV15|16|few|-
CATSRRGRMDLDTQYF
TGTGCCACCAGCAGAAGAGGCCGGATGGATTTAGATACGCAGTATTTT
>TRBJ1-1|TRBV7-2|16|few|-
CASSLMGGGMNTEAFF
TGTGCCAGCAGCCTCATGGGGGGGGGAATGAACACTGAAGCTTTCTTT
>TRBJ2-3|TRBV6-1|15|few|-
CASTPDWGDADTQYF
TGTGCCAGCACCCCCGATTGGGGGGACGCAGATACGCAGTATTTT
>TRBJ2-4|TRBV7-8|18|few|-
CASSLRGADPLAKNIQYF
TGTGCCAGCAGCCTTAGAGGCGCGGACCCCCTAGCCAAAAACATTCAGTACTTC
>TRBJ2-3|TRBV7-3|16|-|TRBD2
CASSLNLAGGSDTQYF
TGTGCCAGCAGCTTAAATCTAGCGGGAGGGTCAGATACGCAGTATTTT
>TRBJ2-4|TRBV5-1|14|-|-
CASSRGGQGDIQYF
TGCGCCAGCAGCCGGGGGGGACAGGGAGACATTCAGTACTTC
>TRBJ2-3|TRBV29-1|18|few|TRBD2
CSVEGPAGGPLRTDTQYF
TGCAGCGTAGAAGGCCCAGCGGGAGGGCCGTTGCGCACAGATACGCAGTATTTT
>TRBJ2-3|TRBV5-5|15|-|TRBD1
CASSRTGTGFDTQYF
TGTGCCAGCAGCCGAACTGGGACAGGATTCGATACGCAGTATTTT
>TRBJ1-5|TRBV7-7|15|few|-
CASSPNCRGYQPQHF
TGTGCTAGCAGCCCCAACTGTAGGGGATATCAGCCCCAGCATTTT
>TRBJ2-6|TRBV28|18|-|TRBD1
CASTPLGQGVSGANVLTF
TGTGCCAGCACCCCCCTCGGACAGGGAGTTTCTGGGGCCAACGTCCTGACTTTC
>TRBJ2-7|TRBV9|17|-|TRBD1
CASSVGNPDRSLYEQYF
TGTGCCAGCAGCGTAGGGAACCCGGACAGGTCCCTCTACGAGCAGTACTTC
>TRBJ2-4|TRBV2|14|few|-
CASRYTGPGNIQYF
TGTGCCAGCAGATACACCGGTCCGGGGAACATTCAGTACTTC
>TRBJ2-3|TRBV7-3|13|-|-
CDSSRRFTDTQYF
TGTGACAGCAGCCGCAGATTCACAGATACGCAGTATTTT
>TRBJ1-1|TRBV29-1|14|-|TRBD1
CSVVRGQGETEAFF
TGCAGCGTTGTGAGGGGACAGGGAGAAACTGAAGCTTTCTTT
>TRBJ2-7|TRBV18|13|many|TRBD1
CASSPGTGYEQYF
TGTGCCAGCAGTCCCGGGACAGGCTACGAGCAGTACTTC
>TRBJ2-2|TRBV11-2|13|few|-
CASSFVYTGELFF
TGTGCCAGCAGCTTTGTGTACACCGGGGAGCTGTTTTTT